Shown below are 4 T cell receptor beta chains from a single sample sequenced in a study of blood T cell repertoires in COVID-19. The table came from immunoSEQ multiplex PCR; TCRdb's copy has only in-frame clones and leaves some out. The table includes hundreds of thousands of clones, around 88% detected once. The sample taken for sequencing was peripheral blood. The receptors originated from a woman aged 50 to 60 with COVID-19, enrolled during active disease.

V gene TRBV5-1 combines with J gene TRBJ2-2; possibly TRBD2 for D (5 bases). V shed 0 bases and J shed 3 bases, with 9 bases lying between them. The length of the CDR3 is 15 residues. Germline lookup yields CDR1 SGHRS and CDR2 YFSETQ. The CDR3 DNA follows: TGCGCCAGCAGCTTGGACGGCGGGCACACCGGGGAGCTGTTTTTT. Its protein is CASSLDGGHTGELFF.

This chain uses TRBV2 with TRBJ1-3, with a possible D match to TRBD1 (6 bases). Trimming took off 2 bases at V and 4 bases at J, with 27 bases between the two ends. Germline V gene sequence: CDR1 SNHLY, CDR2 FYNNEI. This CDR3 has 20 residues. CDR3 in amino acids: CASSETGSTGYPLAGNTIYF. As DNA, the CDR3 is TGTGCCAGCAGTGAAACGGGCTCTACAGGGTACCCCCTAGCAGGAAACACCATATATTTT. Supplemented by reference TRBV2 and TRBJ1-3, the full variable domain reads EPEVTQTPSHQVTQMGQEVILRCVPISNHLYFYWYRQILGQKVEFLVSFYNNEISEKSEIFDDQFSVERPDGSNFTLKIRSTKLEDSAMYFCASSETGSTGYPLAGNTIYFGEGSWLTVV.

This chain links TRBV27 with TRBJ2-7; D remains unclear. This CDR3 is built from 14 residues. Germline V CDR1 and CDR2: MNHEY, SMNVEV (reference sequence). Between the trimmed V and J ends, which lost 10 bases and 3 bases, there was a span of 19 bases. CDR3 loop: CATKYTPAVYEQYF. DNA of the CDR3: TGTGCCACCAAGTATACCCCGGCGGTCTACGAGCAGTACTTC.

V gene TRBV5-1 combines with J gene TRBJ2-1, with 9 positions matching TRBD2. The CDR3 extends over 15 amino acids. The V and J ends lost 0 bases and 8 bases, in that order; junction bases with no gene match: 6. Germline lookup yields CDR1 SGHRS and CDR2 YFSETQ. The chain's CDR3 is CASSLGGGAFDEQFF. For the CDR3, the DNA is TGCGCCAGCAGCTTGGGCGGGGGGGCTTTCGATGAGCAGTTCTTC.